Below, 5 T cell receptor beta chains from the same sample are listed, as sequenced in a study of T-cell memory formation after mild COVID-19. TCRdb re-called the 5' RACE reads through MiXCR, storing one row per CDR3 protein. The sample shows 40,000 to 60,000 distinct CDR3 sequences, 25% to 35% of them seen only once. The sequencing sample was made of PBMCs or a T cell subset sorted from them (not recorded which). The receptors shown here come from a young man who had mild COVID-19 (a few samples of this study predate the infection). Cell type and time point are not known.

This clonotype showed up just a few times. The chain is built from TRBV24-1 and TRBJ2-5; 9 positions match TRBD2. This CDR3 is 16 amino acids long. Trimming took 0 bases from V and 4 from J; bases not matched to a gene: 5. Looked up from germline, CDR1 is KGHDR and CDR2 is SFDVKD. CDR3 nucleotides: TGTGCCACCAGTGATTTGCAGGCGGGGGGGCGAGAGACCCAGTACTTC. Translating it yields CATSDLQAGGRETQYF.

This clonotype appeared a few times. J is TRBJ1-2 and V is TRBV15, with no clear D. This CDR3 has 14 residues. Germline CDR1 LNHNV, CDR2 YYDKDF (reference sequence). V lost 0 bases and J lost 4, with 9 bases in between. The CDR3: CATSRDKGSYGYTF. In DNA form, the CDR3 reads TGTGCCACCAGCAGAGATAAGGGATCCTATGGCTACACCTTC.

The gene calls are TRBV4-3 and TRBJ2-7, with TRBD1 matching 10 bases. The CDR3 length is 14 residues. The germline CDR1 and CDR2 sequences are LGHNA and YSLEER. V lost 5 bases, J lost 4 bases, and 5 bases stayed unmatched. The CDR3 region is CASSGGTGVYEQYF. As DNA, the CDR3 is TGCGCCAGCAGCGGCGGGACAGGGGTTTACGAGCAGTACTTC.

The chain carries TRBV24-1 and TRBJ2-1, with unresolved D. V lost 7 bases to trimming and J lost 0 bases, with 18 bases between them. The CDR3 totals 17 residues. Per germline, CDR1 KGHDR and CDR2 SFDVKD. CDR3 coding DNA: TGTGCCACCAGCGCCGGTTTGCTGGGAAGCTCCTACAATGAGCAGTTCTTC. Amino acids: CATSAGLLGSSYNEQFF.

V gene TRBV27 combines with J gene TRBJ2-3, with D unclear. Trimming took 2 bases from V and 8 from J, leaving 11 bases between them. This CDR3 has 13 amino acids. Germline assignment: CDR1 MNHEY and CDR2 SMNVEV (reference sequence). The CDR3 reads CASSLLVEGTQYF. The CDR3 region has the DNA TGTGCCAGCAGTTTACTGGTCGAAGGTACGCAGTATTTT.